The entry below describes one T cell receptor (beta chain). Its matching antigen is unknown. It may be a read error: a sequence one base away is much more abundant. This sample was included in a study of shared clonotypes between healthy human individuals. General study findings and limits: Clonotype sharing levels among donors were expected to vary with sequencing depth.

In the original processing: ImmunoSEQ yielded junction-only sequences lacking quality scores, so filtering differed. The assay was immunoSEQ multiplex PCR, and TCRdb's table has in-frame clones only and misses some. V and J calls and clone size are copied from that table; D and trimming were computed from the DNA. The table includes about 96,000 clones, less than 50% detected once. CDR3 length equals 14 residues. Germline-derived CDR1 and CDR2 are SNHLY and FYNNEI. All donors were Caucasian adults living in Nashville, Tennessee. Samples left unsorted employed approximately 83 million PBMCs for genomic DNA.

Sequenced sample: PBMCs. This receptor was taken from a woman aged 40-49 years in good health. Some clones in this sample may be carry-over from other donors' samples. This chain links TRBV2 with TRBJ2-5; D unclear. The CDR3 region has the DNA TGTGCCAGCAGCGGATCGAGGATACAAGAGGCCCAGTACTTC. Translated: CASSGSRIQEAQYF.